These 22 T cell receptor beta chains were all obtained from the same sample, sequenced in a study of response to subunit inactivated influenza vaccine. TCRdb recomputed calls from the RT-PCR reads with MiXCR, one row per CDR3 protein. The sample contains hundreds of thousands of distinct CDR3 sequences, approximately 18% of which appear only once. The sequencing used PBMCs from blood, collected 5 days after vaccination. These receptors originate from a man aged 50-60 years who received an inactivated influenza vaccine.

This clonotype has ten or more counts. The CDR3 sequence is CASSSGQGSYNEQFF. The DNA of the CDR3 is TGTGCCAGCAGTTCTGGACAGGGATCCTACAATGAGCAGTTCTTC. V is TRBV12-3 or TRBV12-4 and J is TRBJ2-1, with 8 positions matching TRBD1. The CDR3 has 15 amino acids. V lost 4 bases to trimming and J lost 1 base; unmatched junction nucleotides: 3.

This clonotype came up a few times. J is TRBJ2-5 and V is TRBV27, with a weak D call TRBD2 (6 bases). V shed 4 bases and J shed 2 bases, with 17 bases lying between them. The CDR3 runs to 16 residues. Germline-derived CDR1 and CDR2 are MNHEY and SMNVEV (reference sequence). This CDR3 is CASSSAAWDFQETQYF. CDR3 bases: TGTGCCAGCAGTTCCGCCGCTTGGGACTTTCAAGAGACCCAGTACTTC.

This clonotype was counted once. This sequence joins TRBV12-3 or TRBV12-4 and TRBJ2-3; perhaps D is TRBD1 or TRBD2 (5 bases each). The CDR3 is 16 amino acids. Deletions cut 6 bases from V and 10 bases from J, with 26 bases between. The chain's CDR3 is CASSQGPQLTEGSQYF. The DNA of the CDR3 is TGTGCCAGCAGCCAGGGACCTCAACTCACAGAAGGTTCGCAGTATTTT.

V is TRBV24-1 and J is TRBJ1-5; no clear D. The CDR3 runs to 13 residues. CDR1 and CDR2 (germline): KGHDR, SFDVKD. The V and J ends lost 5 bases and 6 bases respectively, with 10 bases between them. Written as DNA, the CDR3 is TGTGCCACCAGTGCGAGGTATGGTCAGCCCCAGCATTTT. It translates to CATSARYGQPQHF.

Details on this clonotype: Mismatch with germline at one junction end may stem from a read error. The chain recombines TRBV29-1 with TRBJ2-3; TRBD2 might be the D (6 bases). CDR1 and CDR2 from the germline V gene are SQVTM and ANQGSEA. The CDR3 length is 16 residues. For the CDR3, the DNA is TGCTGCGTTGAAGATGCGTTCAGCGGGCACACAGATACGCAGTATTTT. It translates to CCVEDAFSGHTDTQYF.

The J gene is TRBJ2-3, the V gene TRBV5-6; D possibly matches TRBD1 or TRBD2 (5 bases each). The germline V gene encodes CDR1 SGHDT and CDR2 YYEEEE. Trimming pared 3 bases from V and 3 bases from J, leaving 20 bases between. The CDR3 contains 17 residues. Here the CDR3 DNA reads TGTGCCAGCAGCTCCACCGGGGCCTCTCCATTGACAGATACGCAGTATTTT. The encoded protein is CASSSTGASPLTDTQYF.

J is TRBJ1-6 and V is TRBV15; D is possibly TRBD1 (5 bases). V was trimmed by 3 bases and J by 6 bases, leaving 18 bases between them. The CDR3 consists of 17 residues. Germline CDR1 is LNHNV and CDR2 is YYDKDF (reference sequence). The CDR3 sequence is CATSSTVGDGFNSPLHF. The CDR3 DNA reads TGTGCCACCAGCAGTACCGTGGGGGACGGCTTTAATTCACCCCTCCACTTT.

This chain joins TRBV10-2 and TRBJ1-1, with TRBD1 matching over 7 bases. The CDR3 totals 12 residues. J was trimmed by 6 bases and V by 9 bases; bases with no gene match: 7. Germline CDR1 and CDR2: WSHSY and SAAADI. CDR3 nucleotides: TGCGCCAGTACAGGGGTAGGAGCTGAAGCTTTCTTT. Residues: CASTGVGAEAFF.

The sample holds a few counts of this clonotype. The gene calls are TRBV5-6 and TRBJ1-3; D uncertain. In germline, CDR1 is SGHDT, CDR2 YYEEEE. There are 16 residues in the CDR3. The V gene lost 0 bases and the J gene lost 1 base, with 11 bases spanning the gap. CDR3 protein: CASSLARGWSGNTIYF. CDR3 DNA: TGTGCCAGCAGCTTGGCCCGGGGATGGTCTGGAAACACCATATATTTT. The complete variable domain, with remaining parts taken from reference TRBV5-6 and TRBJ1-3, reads DAGVTQSPTHLIKTRGQQVTLRCSPKSGHDTVSWYQQALGQGPQFIFQYYEEEERQRGNFPDRFSGHQFPNYSSELNVNALLLGDSALYLCASSLARGWSGNTIYFGEGSWLTVV.

The CDR3 loop is CASSLEANFSYEQYF. The CDR3 DNA follows: TGCGCCAGCAGCTTGGAGGCAAACTTCTCCTACGAGCAGTACTTC. The J gene is TRBJ2-7, the V gene TRBV5-1; D is uncertain. CDR3 length equals 15 residues. The V end was cut by 0 bases, the J end by 0 bases, with 10 bases between. The V gene's germline CDR1 is SGHRS and CDR2 YFSETQ.

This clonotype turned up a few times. CDR3: CASRRGGDGYTF. The CDR3 DNA reads TGCGCCAGCAGACGAGGCGGGGACGGCTACACCTTC. The V gene is TRBV5-1, the J gene TRBJ1-2, with D perhaps matching TRBD1 (5 bases). V lost 5 bases and J 8 bases, leaving 13 bases between the germline ends. Germline CDR1 and CDR2: SGHRS and YFSETQ. The CDR3 has 12 residues.

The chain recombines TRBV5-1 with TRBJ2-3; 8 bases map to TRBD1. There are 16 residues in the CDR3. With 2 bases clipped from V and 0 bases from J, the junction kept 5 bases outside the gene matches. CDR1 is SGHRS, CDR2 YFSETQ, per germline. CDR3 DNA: TGCGCCAGCAGCTTCAACCAGGGGGCAAGCACAGATACGCAGTATTTT. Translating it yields CASSFNQGASTDTQYF.

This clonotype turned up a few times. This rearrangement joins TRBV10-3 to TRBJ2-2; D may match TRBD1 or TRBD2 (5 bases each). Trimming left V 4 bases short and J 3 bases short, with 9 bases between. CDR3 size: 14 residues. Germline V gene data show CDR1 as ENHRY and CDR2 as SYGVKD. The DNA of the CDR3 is TGTGCCATCAGTGGGGGACGGTACACCGGGGAGCTGTTTTTT. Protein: CAISGGRYTGELFF.

The CDR3 nucleotides are TGCAGTGCTAGAAAAAAAGATACGCAGTATTTT. This sequence encodes CSARKKDTQYF. V gene TRBV20-1 combines with J gene TRBJ2-3; D is uncertain. V dropped 2 bases and J dropped 5 bases, with 5 bases sitting between them. The germline gives CDR1 DFQATT, CDR2 SNEGSKA (reference sequence). The CDR3 covers 11 residues.

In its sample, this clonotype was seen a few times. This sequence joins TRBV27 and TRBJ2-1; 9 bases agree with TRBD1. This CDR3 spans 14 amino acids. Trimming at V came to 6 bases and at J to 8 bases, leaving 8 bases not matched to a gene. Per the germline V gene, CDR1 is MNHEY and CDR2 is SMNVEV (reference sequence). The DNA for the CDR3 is TGTGCCAGCAGGCGGGACAGGGTTAGTGATGAGCAGTTCTTC. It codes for CASRRDRVSDEQFF.

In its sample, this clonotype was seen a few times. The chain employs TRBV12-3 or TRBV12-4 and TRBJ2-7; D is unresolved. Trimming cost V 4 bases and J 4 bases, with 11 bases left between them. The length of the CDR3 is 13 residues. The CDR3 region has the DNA TGTGCCAGCAGTTCTGAACTCGGATACGAGCAGTACTTC. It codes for CASSSELGYEQYF.

For the CDR3, the DNA is TGTGCCAGCAGTTTAACAGGCGGGGTGAGCACAGATACGCAGTATTTT. The encoded protein is CASSLTGGVSTDTQYF. V is TRBV27 and J is TRBJ2-3, with D possibly being TRBD2 (6 bases). CDR1 and CDR2 from the germline V gene are MNHEY and SMNVEV (reference sequence). V was pared by 2 bases and J by 0 bases, with 12 bases between. The CDR3 loop spans 16 amino acids.

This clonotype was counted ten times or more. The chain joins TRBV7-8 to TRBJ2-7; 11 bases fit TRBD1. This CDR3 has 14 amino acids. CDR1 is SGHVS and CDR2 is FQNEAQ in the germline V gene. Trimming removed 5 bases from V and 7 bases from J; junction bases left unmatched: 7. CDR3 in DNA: TGTGCCAGCAGCCTTGGACAGGGGGCTGGAGAGCAGTACTTC. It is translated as CASSLGQGAGEQYF.

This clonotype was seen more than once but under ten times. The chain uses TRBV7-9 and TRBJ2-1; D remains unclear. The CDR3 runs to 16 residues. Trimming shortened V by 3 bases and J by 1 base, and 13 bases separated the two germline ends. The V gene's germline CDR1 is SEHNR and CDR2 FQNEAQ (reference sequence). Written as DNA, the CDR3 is TGTGCCAGCAGCTTCCTCGGGTTGGGGTCCTACAATGAGCAGTTCTTC. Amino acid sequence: CASSFLGLGSYNEQFF. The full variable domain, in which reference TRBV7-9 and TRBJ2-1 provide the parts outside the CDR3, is DTGVSQNPRHKITKRGQNVTFRCDPISEHNRLYWYRQTLGQGPEFLTYFQNEAQLEKSRLLSDRFSAERPKGSFSTLEIQRTEQGDSAMYLCASSFLGLGSYNEQFFGPGTRLTVL.

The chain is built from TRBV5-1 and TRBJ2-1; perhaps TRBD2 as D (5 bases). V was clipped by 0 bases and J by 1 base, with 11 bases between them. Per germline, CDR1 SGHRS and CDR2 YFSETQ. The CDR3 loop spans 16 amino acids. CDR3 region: CASSLGYGVSYNEQFF. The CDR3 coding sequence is TGCGCCAGCAGCTTGGGGTACGGGGTGTCCTACAATGAGCAGTTCTTC.

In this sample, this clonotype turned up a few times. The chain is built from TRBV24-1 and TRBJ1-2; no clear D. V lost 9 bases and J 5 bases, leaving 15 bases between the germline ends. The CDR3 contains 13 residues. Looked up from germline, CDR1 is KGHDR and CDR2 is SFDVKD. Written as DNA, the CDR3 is TGTGCCACCTCAGAGGAGGCTAGTTATGGCTACACCTTC. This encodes CATSEEASYGYTF.

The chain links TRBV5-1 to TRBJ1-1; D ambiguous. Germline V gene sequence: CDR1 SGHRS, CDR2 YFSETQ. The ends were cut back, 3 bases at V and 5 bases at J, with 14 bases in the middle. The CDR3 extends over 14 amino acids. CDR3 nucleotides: TGCGCCAGCAGCTCCGCCGGGCCGAGGACTGAAGCTTTCTTT. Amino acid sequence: CASSSAGPRTEAFF. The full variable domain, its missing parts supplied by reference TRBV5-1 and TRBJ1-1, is KAGVTQTPRYLIKTRGQQVTLSCSPISGHRSVSWYQQTPGQGLQFLFEYFSETQRNKGNFPGRFSGRQFSNSRSEMNVSTLELGDSALYLCASSSAGPRTEAFFGQGTRLTVV.